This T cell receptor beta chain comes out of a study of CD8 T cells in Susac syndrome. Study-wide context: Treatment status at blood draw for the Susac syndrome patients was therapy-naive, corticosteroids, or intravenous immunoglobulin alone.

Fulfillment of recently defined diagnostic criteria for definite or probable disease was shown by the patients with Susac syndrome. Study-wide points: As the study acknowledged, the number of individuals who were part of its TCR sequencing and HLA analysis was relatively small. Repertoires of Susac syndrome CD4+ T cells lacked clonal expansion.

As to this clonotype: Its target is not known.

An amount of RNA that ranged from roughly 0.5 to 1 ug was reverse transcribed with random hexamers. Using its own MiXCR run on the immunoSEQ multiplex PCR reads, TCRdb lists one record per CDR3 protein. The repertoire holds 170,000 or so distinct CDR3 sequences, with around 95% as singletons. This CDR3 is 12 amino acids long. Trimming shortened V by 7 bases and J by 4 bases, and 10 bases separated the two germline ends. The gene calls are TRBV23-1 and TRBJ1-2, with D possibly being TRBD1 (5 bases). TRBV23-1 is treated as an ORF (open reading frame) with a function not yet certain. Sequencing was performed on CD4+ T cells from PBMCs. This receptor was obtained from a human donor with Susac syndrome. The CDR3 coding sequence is TGCGCCAGCAATAATAGGGGCTATGGCTACACCTTC. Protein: CASNNRGYGYTF.